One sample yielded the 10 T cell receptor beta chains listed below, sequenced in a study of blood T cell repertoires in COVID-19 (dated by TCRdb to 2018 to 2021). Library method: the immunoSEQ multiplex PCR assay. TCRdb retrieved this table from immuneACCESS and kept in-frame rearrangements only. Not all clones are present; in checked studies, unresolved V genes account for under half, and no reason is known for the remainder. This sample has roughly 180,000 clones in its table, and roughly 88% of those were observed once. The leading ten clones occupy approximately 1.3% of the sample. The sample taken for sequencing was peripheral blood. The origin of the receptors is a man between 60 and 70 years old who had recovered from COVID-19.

The DNA for the CDR3 is TGTGCCAGCAGCGCCGACAGATATTACGAGCAGTACTTC. Residues: CASSADRYYEQYF. The rearrangement links TRBV6-5 to TRBJ2-7; a possible D gene is TRBD1 (5 bases). The germline V gene encodes CDR1 MNHEY and CDR2 SVGAGI. The CDR3 length is 13 residues. The V and J ends lost 6 bases and 4 bases respectively, with 13 bases between them.

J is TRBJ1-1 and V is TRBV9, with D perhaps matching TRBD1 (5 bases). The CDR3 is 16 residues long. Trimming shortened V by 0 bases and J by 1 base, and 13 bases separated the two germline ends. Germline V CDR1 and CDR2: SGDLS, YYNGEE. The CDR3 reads CASSVGGSGQNTEAFF. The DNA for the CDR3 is TGTGCCAGCAGCGTAGGTGGGTCAGGGCAGAACACTGAAGCTTTCTTT.

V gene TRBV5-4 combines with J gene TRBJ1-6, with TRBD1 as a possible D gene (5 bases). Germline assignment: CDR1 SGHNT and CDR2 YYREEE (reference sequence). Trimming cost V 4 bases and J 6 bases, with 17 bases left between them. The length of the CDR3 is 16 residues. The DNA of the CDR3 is TGTGCCAGCAGCCCCAATCCAGGGTCGTCTAATTCACCCCTCCACTTT. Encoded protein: CASSPNPGSSNSPLHF.

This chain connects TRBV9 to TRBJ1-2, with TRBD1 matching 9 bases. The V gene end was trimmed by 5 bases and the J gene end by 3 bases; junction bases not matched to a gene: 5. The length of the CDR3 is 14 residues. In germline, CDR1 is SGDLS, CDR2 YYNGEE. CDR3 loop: CASRGQGTYYGYTF. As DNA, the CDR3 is TGTGCCAGCAGGGGACAGGGAACTTACTATGGCTACACCTTC.

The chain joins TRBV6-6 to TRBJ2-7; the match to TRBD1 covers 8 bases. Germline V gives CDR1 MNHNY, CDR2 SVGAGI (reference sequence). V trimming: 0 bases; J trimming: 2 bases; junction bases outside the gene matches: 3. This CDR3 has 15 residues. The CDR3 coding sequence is TGTGCCAGCAGTTACTCTGCAGGGGGCGCCTACGAGCAGTACTTC. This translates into CASSYSAGGAYEQYF.

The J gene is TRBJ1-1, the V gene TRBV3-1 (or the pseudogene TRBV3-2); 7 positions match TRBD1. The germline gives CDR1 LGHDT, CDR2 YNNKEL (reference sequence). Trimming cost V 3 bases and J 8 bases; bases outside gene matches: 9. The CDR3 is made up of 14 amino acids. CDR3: CASSHTTGNREAFF. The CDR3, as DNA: TGTGCCAGCAGCCATACGACAGGGAATCGCGAAGCTTTCTTT.

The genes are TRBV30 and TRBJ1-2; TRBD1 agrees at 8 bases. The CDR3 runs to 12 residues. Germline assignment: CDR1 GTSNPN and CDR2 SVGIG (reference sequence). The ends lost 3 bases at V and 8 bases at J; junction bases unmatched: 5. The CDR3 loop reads CAWRQGVEGYTF. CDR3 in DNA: TGTGCCTGGAGACAGGGGGTCGAGGGCTACACCTTC.

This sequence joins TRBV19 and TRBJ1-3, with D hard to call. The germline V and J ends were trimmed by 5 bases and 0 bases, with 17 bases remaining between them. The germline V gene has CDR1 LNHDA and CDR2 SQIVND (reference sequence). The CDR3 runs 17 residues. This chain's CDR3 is CASSFKSTQISGNTIYF. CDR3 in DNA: TGTGCCAGTAGTTTCAAGAGTACACAGATCTCTGGAAACACCATATATTTT.

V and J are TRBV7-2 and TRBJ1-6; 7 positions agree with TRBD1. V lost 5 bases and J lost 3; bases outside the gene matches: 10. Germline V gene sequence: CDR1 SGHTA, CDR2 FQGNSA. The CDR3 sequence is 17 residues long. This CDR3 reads CASSPLGQDNYNSPLHF. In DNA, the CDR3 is TGTGCCAGCAGCCCCCTCGGACAGGACAACTATAATTCACCCCTCCACTTT.

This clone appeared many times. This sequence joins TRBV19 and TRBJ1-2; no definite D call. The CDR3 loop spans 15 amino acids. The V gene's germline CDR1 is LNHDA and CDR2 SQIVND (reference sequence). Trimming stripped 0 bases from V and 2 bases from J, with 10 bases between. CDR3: CASSIDNYQNYGYTF. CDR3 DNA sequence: TGTGCCAGTAGTATAGATAACTATCAGAACTATGGCTACACCTTC.